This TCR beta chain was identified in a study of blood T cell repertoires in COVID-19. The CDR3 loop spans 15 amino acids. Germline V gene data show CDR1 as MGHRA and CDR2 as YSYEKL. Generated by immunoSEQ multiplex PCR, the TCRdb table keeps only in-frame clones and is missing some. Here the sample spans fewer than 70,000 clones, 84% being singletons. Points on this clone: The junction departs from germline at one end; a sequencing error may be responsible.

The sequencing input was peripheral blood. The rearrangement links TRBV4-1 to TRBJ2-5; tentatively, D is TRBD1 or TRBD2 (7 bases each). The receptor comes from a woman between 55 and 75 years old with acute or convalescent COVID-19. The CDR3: CARSQGGEPQETQYF. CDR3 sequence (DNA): TGCGCCCGCAGCCAGGGGGGGGAACCCCAGGAGACCCAGTACTTC.